This TCR beta chain derives from a study of cytomegalovirus exposure and HLA in healthy donors. The PCR ran on 60 Vbeta and 13 Jbeta primers. Only in-frame clones appear in the TCRdb table, and some are missing; sequencing was by immunoSEQ multiplex PCR. The table includes 95,000 to 100,000 clones, roughly three quarters detected once. The germline gives CDR1 SNHLY, CDR2 FYNNEI. The CDR3 has 15 amino acids. The V and J ends lost 5 bases and 4 bases respectively, with 14 bases between them. Note on this clone: Its target is unknown.

General observations from the study: Clonal expansion was found to be greater in HLA-associated TCR beta chains than in equally common others in a later analysis. Sequencing likely generated an artifact that appeared as a cluster of highly shared sequence variants.

Every donor was a healthy person donating bone marrow. The sequence derives from a woman aged 55-69 years in good health and CMV-seropositive. Sample: PBMCs. This rearrangement joins TRBV2 to TRBJ2-2, with a tentative D call TRBD2 (7 bases). The CDR3 bases are TGTGCCAGCAGTCTTTACAGGGAGGGCACCGGGGAGCTGTTTTTT. Translation: CASSLYREGTGELFF.